What follows are 18 T cell receptor beta chains derived from one specimen sequenced in a study of human T cells and chemical hapten exposure. TCRdb independently ran MiXCR on the RACE reads; one entry per CDR3 protein. The data contain 150,000 to 200,000 distinct CDR3 sequences, about a quarter of them singletons. As for time point: patch test 3, about 24 weeks after DPC sensitization. Treatment meaning: therapeutic diphenylcyclopropenone sensitization with weekly scalp DPC. Sequences were derived from whole blood, sampled in connection with sensitization to the hapten diphenylcyclopropenone (DPC). Source of these receptors: a young woman with alopecia areata. Some clones in this sample may be carry-over from other donors' samples.

V gene TRBV2 combines with J gene TRBJ2-5; D may be TRBD1 (6 bases). V was shortened by 9 bases and J by 1 base, with 9 bases between the two germline ends. CDR3 length: 12 amino acids. Germline CDR1 reads SNHLY; CDR2 reads FYNNEI. CDR3 in amino acids: CARQGSQETQYF. The DNA for the CDR3 is TGTGCCAGACAGGGCAGCCAAGAGACCCAGTACTTC. The full variable domain, rest sourced from reference TRBV2 and TRBJ2-5, is EPEVTQTPSHQVTQMGQEVILRCVPISNHLYFYWYRQILGQKVEFLVSFYNNEISEKSEIFDDQFSVERPDGSNFTLKIRSTKLEDSAMYFCARQGSQETQYFGPGTRLLVL.

The chain recombines TRBV6-6 with TRBJ2-3; 7 bases align to TRBD2. V dropped 5 bases and J dropped 13; count of bases not matched to a gene: 6. Germline CDR1 is MNHNY and CDR2 is SVGAGI (reference sequence). This CDR3 region has 11 residues. CDR3 in amino acids: CASSGGGPEYF. CDR3 coding DNA: TGTGCCAGCAGTGGGGGGGGACCGGAGTATTTT.

This clonotype was picked up many times. The chain uses TRBV20-1 and TRBJ1-1; the D is unclear. V was clipped by 2 bases and J by 0 bases, with 7 bases between them. Per germline, CDR1 DFQATT and CDR2 SNEGSKA (reference sequence). The CDR3 loop spans 13 amino acids. CDR3 amino acids: CSARPVMNTEAFF. The CDR3 region has the DNA TGCAGTGCTAGACCGGTGATGAACACTGAAGCTTTCTTT.

J is TRBJ2-7 and V is TRBV2; 7 bases align to TRBD1. The CDR3 loop spans 14 amino acids. Unmatched junction bases numbered 7, after V lost 6 bases and J lost 2 bases. Germline loops: CDR1 SNHLY, CDR2 FYNNEI. The CDR3 DNA reads as TGTGCCAGCAGCGGGACAGCCCCTCCCTACGAGCAGTACTTC. Translated: CASSGTAPPYEQYF.

The chain joins TRBV6-1 to TRBJ2-7; tentatively, D is TRBD1 (6 bases). V dropped 4 bases and J dropped 5 bases, with 12 bases sitting between them. Germline loops: CDR1 MNHNS, CDR2 SASEGT. The CDR3 is 13 amino acids. CDR3 sequence: CASSVGQRHEQYF. DNA for the CDR3: TGTGCCAGCAGTGTTGGACAGCGCCACGAGCAGTACTTC.

The chain is built from TRBV7-2 and TRBJ2-4; D might be TRBD1 (6 bases). Germline CDR1 SGHTA, CDR2 FQGNSA. With 6 bases removed from V and 4 bases from J, the gap between germline ends came to 13 bases. This CDR3 is 14 amino acids long. CDR3 region: CASRPGQPKNIQYF. The CDR3 DNA reads TGTGCCAGCAGACCTGGACAGCCGAAAAACATTCAGTACTTC. Based on the CDR3 plus reference TRBV7-2 and TRBJ2-4, the full variable domain is GAGVSQSPSNKVTEKGKDVELRCDPISGHTALYWYRQSLGQGLEFLIYFQGNSAPDKSGLPSDRFSAERTGGSVSTLTIQRTQQEDSAVYLCASRPGQPKNIQYFGAGTRLSVL.

This clonotype has just a few counts. The gene calls are TRBV20-1 and TRBJ1-2; D not resolved. The CDR3 runs 13 residues. Germline CDR1 DFQATT, CDR2 SNEGSKA (reference sequence). V was trimmed by 3 bases and J by 8 bases, leaving 16 bases between them. The CDR3 DNA is TGCAGTGCTAGGCCCCGGGAAAAGTCAGGCTACACCTTC. It yields the protein CSARPREKSGYTF.

This clonotype was counted ten times or more. The chain recombines TRBV11-2 with TRBJ2-7; no definite D call. CDR1 and CDR2 from the germline V gene are SGHAT and FQNNGV. CDR3 size: 12 residues. Trimming took 2 bases from V and 6 from J, leaving 8 bases between them. In DNA, the CDR3 is TGTGCCAGCAGCTTATTCCCCGGCGAGCAGTACTTC. Amino acids: CASSLFPGEQYF.

This clonotype has a count of ten or more. The chain is built from TRBV9 and TRBJ2-5, with D perhaps TRBD2 (6 bases). V lost 3 bases to trimming and J lost 5 bases, with 20 bases between them. The CDR3 is made up of 16 amino acids. CDR1 is SGDLS and CDR2 is YYNGEE in the germline V gene. Written as DNA, the CDR3 is TGTGCCAGCAGCGCCTCTAGCGTGGGCCTGGGGGAGACCCAGTACTTC. Protein product: CASSASSVGLGETQYF.

The chain joins TRBV4-1 to TRBJ2-4; 10 nucleotides line up with TRBD2. Germline CDR1 is MGHRA and CDR2 is YSYEKL. V dropped 0 bases and J dropped 3; count of bases not matched to a gene: 5. The CDR3 is 17 amino acids. The CDR3 DNA follows: TGCGCCAGCAGCCAAGATCGTAGGACTAGCGGCAAAAACATTCAGTACTTC. Its protein product is CASSQDRRTSGKNIQYF.

The chain couples TRBV20-1 to TRBJ2-1; D might be TRBD1 (6 bases). The CDR3 extends over 11 amino acids. Between the trimmed V and J ends, which lost 6 bases and 7 bases, there was a span of 10 bases. Per the germline V gene, CDR1 is DFQATT and CDR2 is SNEGSKA (reference sequence). The DNA for the CDR3 is TGCAGTGCAGTAACAGGGAATGAGCAGTTCTTC. Amino acid sequence: CSAVTGNEQFF.

The V gene is TRBV20-1, the J gene TRBJ1-6, with 9 nucleotides matching TRBD1. There are 14 residues in the CDR3. Germline V gives CDR1 DFQATT, CDR2 SNEGSKA (reference sequence). CDR3 in DNA: TGCAGCGCCCCCCGGACAGGGGACAATTCACCCCTCCACTTT. As protein: CSAPRTGDNSPLHF.

V gene TRBV27 combines with J gene TRBJ2-1; tentatively, D is TRBD1 (5 bases). Germline assignment: CDR1 MNHEY and CDR2 SMNVEV (reference sequence). This CDR3 comprises 15 residues. Trimming removed 2 bases at V and 4 bases at J, with 12 bases between. The CDR3 bases are TGTGCCAGCAGTTTAGTGGACACCCATTACAATGAGCAGTTCTTC. This codes for CASSLVDTHYNEQFF.

The chain couples TRBV28 to TRBJ2-2; D might be TRBD1 (5 bases). Per the germline V gene, CDR1 is MDHEN and CDR2 is SYDVKM. V lost 1 base and J lost 7, with 10 bases in between. The CDR3 contains 14 residues. The CDR3 region has the DNA TGTGCCAGCAGTTTATTAGGGGCGGACGGGGAGCTGTTTTTT. Amino acids: CASSLLGADGELFF.

The rearrangement links TRBV6-2 or TRBV6-3 to TRBJ2-7, with D possibly TRBD2 on 6 matching bases. This CDR3 spans 13 amino acids. Germline assignment: CDR1 MNHEY and CDR2 SVGEGT. The ends were cut back, 8 bases at V and 5 bases at J, with 16 bases in the middle. CDR3 sequence (DNA): TGTGCCAGCCGTAGCCGGGGGTCCCACGAGCAGTACTTC. Translation gives CASRSRGSHEQYF.

This clonotype has more than one count but fewer than ten. The chain is built from TRBV5-1 and TRBJ1-2; D is undetermined. Germline assignment: CDR1 SGHRS and CDR2 YFSETQ. V lost 0 bases, J lost 6 bases, and 15 bases lay in between. CDR3 length: 15 amino acids. The CDR3 DNA reads TGCGCCAGCAGCTTGGTACAGTTCGATCCCAATGGCTACACCTTC. Translated, it gives CASSLVQFDPNGYTF.

This clonotype was found a few times. The chain is built from TRBV7-6 and TRBJ2-1; tentative D call: TRBD1 (6 bases). CDR3 size: 14 residues. Germline CDR1 reads SGHVS; CDR2 reads FNYEAQ. V lost 4 bases to trimming and J lost 8 bases, with 15 bases between them. CDR3 protein: CASSSPGGGDEQFF. The CDR3 DNA reads as TGTGCCAGCAGCTCTCCCGGTGGGGGCGATGAGCAGTTCTTC. Filled out from reference TRBV7-6 and TRBJ2-1, the complete variable domain reads GAGVSQSPRYKVTKRGQDVALRCDPISGHVSLYWYRQALGQGPEFLTYFNYEAQQDKSGLPNDRFSAERPEGSISTLTIQRTEQRDSAMYRCASSSPGGGDEQFFGPGTRLTVL.

This clonotype was observed a few times. The chain combines TRBV4-3 with TRBJ2-5; TRBD1 is a possible D gene (5 bases). V lost 0 bases, J lost 3 bases, and 11 bases lay in between. The CDR3 runs 15 residues. The germline V gene has CDR1 LGHNA and CDR2 YSLEER. The CDR3 sequence is CASSQEGQDKETQYF. The CDR3 DNA reads as TGCGCCAGCAGCCAAGAAGGGCAGGACAAAGAGACCCAGTACTTC.